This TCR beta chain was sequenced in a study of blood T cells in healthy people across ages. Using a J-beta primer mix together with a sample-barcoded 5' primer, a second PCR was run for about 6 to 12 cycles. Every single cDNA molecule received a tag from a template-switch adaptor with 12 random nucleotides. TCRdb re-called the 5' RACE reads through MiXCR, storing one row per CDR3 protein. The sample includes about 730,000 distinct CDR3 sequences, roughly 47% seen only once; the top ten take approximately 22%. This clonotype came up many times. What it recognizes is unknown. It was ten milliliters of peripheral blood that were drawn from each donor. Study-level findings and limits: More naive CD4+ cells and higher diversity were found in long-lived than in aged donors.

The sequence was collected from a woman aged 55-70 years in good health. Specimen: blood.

The CDR3 spells CSVAKSGTYYEQYF. CDR3 in DNA: TGCAGCGTTGCAAAAAGCGGGACCTACTACGAGCAGTACTTC. The J gene is TRBJ2-7, the V gene TRBV29-1, with 7 bases matching TRBD2. Germline lookup yields CDR1 SQVTM and CDR2 ANQGSEA. This CDR3 has 14 amino acids. After removal of 4 bases from V and 3 bases from J, the junction contained 9 bases not matched to a gene.